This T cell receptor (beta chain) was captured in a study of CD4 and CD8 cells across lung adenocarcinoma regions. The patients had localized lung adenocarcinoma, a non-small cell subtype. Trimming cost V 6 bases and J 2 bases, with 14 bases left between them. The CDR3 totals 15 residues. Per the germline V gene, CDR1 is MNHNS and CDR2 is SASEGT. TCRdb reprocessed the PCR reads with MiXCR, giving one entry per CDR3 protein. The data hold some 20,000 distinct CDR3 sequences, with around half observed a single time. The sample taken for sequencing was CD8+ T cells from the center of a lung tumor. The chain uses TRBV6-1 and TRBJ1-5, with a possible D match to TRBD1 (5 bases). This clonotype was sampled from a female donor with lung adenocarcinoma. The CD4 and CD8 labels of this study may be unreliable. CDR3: CASSRTGFGNQPQHF. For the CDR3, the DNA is TGTGCCAGCAGCAGAACAGGCTTCGGCAATCAGCCCCAGCATTTT.